What follows are 17 T cell receptor beta chains derived from one specimen sequenced in a study of CD8 T cells in ankylosing spondylitis. TCRdb re-called the 5' RACE reads with MiXCR, one entry per CDR3 protein. The sample lists more than 600,000 distinct CDR3 sequences, 15% to 20% occurring once. These receptors have no known antigen. Findings of the study overall: A motif of 8 or 9 highly homologous TCR beta variants was seen as apparently characteristic of ankylosing spondylitis blood.

Sequenced input: blood, either unsorted or a sorted T cell fraction (not recorded which). The receptors stem from a male donor with ankylosing spondylitis.

The CDR3 is CASSSRRGGGETQYF. The CDR3 DNA reads as TGTGCCAGCAGCAGCCGAAGAGGGGGGGGAGAGACCCAGTACTTC. V and J are TRBV9 and TRBJ2-5; tentatively, D is TRBD2 (7 bases). V lost 4 bases and J 4 bases, leaving 17 bases between the germline ends. CDR1 is SGDLS and CDR2 is YYNGEE in the germline V gene. The CDR3 runs to 15 residues.

V and J are TRBV6-1 and TRBJ1-3, with TRBD1 identical over 7 bases. The junction had 3 bases not matched to a gene; V was cut back by 5 bases and J by 8 bases. The length of the CDR3 is 12 residues. Germline V CDR1 and CDR2: MNHNS, SASEGT. CDR3 protein: CASSRDSHTIYF. The CDR3 region has the DNA TGTGCCAGCAGTCGGGACAGTCACACCATATATTTT.

The V and J genes are TRBV7-2 and TRBJ2-3; no clear D. CDR3 length: 14 amino acids. Germline CDR1 reads SGHTA; CDR2 reads FQGNSA. Deletions cut 1 base from V and 5 bases from J, with 10 bases between. The chain's CDR3 is CASSLVLLIDTQYF. In nucleotides, the CDR3 is TGTGCCAGCAGCTTAGTACTTCTTATAGATACGCAGTATTTT.

J is TRBJ2-7 and V is TRBV4-1; D tentatively reads TRBD1 or TRBD2 (5 bases each). Germline V gene data show CDR1 as MGHRA and CDR2 as YSYEKL. This CDR3 is built from 15 residues. V lost 0 bases to trimming and J lost 2 bases, with 11 bases between them. The DNA for the CDR3 is TGCGCCAGCAGCCAAGAAGGGGACGGAACCTACGAGCAGTACTTC. This sequence encodes CASSQEGDGTYEQYF.

A note on this clonotype: One end of the junction varies from germline; a read error may be responsible. The J gene is TRBJ2-5, the V gene TRBV7-7; 9 bases are shared with TRBD1. From germline, CDR1 is SSHAT and CDR2 FNYEAQ (reference sequence). This CDR3 is 17 amino acids long. The CDR3 DNA reads TGTGCTAGCAGCTTAGCGCTCCGGACAGGGGACCCAGAGACCCAGTACTTC. Amino acids: CASSLALRTGDPETQYF.

This clonotype was seen a handful of times. The chain recombines TRBV5-1 with TRBJ2-2; 12 bases map to TRBD2. This CDR3 has 16 amino acids. CDR1 is SGHRS, CDR2 YFSETQ, per germline. V trimming: 4 bases; J trimming: 6 bases; junction bases outside the gene matches: 7. The CDR3 region is CASSRLAGDMAGELFF. The CDR3 DNA is TGCGCCAGCAGCAGACTAGCGGGAGATATGGCCGGGGAGCTGTTTTTT.

The V and J genes are TRBV4-2 and TRBJ2-3; 8 bases map to TRBD2. The CDR3 has 18 residues. Trimming took 1 base from V and 4 from J; bases not matched to a gene: 13. Per germline, CDR1 LGHNA and CDR2 YNFKEQ. The CDR3 DNA is TGTGCCAGCAGCCAAGGGTACCGGGGGGGTCCCCTTGCAGATACGCAGTATTTT. Protein: CASSQGYRGGPLADTQYF.

V and J are TRBV11-2 and TRBJ2-1; TRBD2 matches at 7 bases. CDR3 length: 13 amino acids. The V gene's germline CDR1 is SGHAT and CDR2 FQNNGV. V lost 10 bases to trimming and J lost 6 bases; unmatched junction nucleotides: 9. CDR3 nucleotide sequence: TGTGCCACGGATGAGGGAGGGATCAATGAGCAGTTCTTC. This codes for CATDEGGINEQFF.

The gene calls are TRBV4-3 and TRBJ2-2, with D perhaps TRBD2 (7 bases). CDR1 LGHNA and CDR2 YSLEER come from the germline V gene. The ends were cut back, 0 bases at V and 3 bases at J, with 17 bases in the middle. The CDR3 runs to 18 residues. The CDR3 spells CASSQDHGGGLYTGELFF. Written as DNA, the CDR3 is TGCGCCAGCAGCCAAGATCATGGCGGGGGCTTATACACCGGGGAGCTGTTTTTT.

This clonotype was counted a few times. This chain joins TRBV28 and TRBJ2-5; possibly TRBD2 for D (5 bases). CDR3 length: 13 amino acids. CDR1 is MDHEN, CDR2 SYDVKM, per germline. The V gene lost 11 bases and the J gene lost 1 base, with 14 bases spanning the gap. The CDR3 here is CAESRGLQETQYF. CDR3 DNA: TGTGCCGAATCTAGAGGGCTCCAAGAGACCCAGTACTTC.

A few counts support this clonotype. The chain couples TRBV4-1 to TRBJ2-2; D gene uncertain. Germline CDR1 and CDR2: MGHRA and YSYEKL. Deletions cut 1 base from V and 1 base from J, with 13 bases between. CDR3 length equals 17 residues. CDR3 DNA: TGCGCCAGCAGCCAAGGCTGGGTGGACCAGAACACCGGGGAGCTGTTTTTT. Translated, it gives CASSQGWVDQNTGELFF.

The V and J genes are TRBV5-6 and TRBJ1-1; D is perhaps TRBD1 (5 bases). The CDR3 runs to 13 residues. V was pared by 4 bases and J by 3 bases, with 10 bases between. Germline V gene data show CDR1 as SGHDT and CDR2 as YYEEEE. The CDR3 coding sequence is TGTGCCAGCAGCCGGGACTGGGACACTGAAGCTTTCTTT. It encodes CASSRDWDTEAFF.

The chain recombines TRBV20-1 with TRBJ2-1; 7 bases map to TRBD2. V lost 0 bases, J lost 9 bases, and 5 bases stayed unmatched. The CDR3 extends over 13 amino acids. Looked up from germline, CDR1 is DFQATT and CDR2 is SNEGSKA (reference sequence). CDR3 residues: CSAREGRVVEQFF. CDR3 in DNA: TGCAGTGCTAGAGAGGGGAGGGTAGTTGAGCAGTTCTTC.

This clonotype has only a few counts. The chain carries TRBV3-1 and TRBJ2-3, with 8 positions matching TRBD2. Germline V CDR1 and CDR2: LGHDT, YNNKEL (reference sequence). The CDR3 sequence is 14 residues long. The ends lost 1 base at V and 5 bases at J; junction bases unmatched: 2. CDR3 DNA: TGTGCCAGCAGCCAAGCTCTAGCGGGAGATACGCAGTATTTT. Translated, it gives CASSQALAGDTQYF.

This clonotype was found a few times. The chain recombines TRBV4-3 with TRBJ2-3; TRBD1 aligns across 7 bases. With V trimmed by 1 base and J by 6 bases, 7 bases remained unmatched. This CDR3 comprises 15 residues. CDR1 and CDR2 (germline): LGHNA, YSLEER. CDR3: CASSQGGTAQDTQYF. In nucleotides, the CDR3 is TGCGCCAGCAGCCAAGGGGGGACAGCCCAGGATACGCAGTATTTT.

This clonotype was seen a handful of times. V usage is TRBV3-1 and J usage is TRBJ1-2; no definite D call. This CDR3 is built from 14 residues. The germline CDR1 and CDR2 sequences are LGHDT and YNNKEL (reference sequence). V lost 1 base and J 1 base, leaving 7 bases between the germline ends. The CDR3 reads CASSQAGSNYGYTF. Here the CDR3 DNA reads TGTGCCAGCAGCCAAGCCGGCAGTAACTATGGCTACACCTTC. The variable domain in full, with the rest retrieved from reference TRBV3-1 and TRBJ1-2, is DTAVSQTPKYLVTQMGNDKSIKCEQNLGHDTMYWYKQDSKKFLKIMFSYNNKELIINETVPNRFSPKSPDKAHLNLHINSLELGDSAVYFCASSQAGSNYGYTFGSGTRLTVV.

This clonotype was detected a few times. The genes are TRBV29-1 and TRBJ2-3; D tentatively fits TRBD1 or TRBD2 (5 bases each). There are 13 residues in the CDR3. Germline V CDR1 and CDR2: SQVTM, ANQGSEA. The ends were cut back, 4 bases at V and 2 bases at J, with 10 bases in the middle. The DNA for the CDR3 is TGCAGCGTTGCGGGACCACCCACAGATACGCAGTATTTT. Protein sequence: CSVAGPPTDTQYF.